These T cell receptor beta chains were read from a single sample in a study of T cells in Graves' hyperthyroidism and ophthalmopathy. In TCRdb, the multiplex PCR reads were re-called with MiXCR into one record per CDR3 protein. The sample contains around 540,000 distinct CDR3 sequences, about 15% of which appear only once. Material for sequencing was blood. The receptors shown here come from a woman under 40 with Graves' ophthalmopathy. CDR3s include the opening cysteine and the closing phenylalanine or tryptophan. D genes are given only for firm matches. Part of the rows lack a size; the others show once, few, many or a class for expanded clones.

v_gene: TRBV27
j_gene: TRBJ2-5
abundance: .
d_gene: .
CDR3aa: CASTEGLVEGFTQYF
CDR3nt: TGTGCCAGCACCGAGGGGCTAGTGGAGGGTTTTACCCAGTACTTC

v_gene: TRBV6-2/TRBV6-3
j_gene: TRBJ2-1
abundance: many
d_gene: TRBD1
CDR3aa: CASSLTGGRGEQFF
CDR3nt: TGTGCCAGCAGTCTAACAGGGGGCAGAGGCGAGCAGTTCTTC

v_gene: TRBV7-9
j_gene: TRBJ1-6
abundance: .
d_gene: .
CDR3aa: CASSHGPEGSPLHF
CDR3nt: TGTGCCAGCAGCCACGGACCTGAGGGTTCACCCCTCCACTTT

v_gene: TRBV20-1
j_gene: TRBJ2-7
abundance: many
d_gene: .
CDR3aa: CSAPLGRHSYEQYF
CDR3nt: TGCAGTGCCCCTCTGGGCAGGCACTCCTACGAGCAGTACTTC

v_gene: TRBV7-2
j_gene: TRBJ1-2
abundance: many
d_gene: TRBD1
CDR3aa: CASSLATTGGEGYTF
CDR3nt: TGTGCCAGCAGCTTAGCAACCACAGGGGGGGAGGGCTACACCTTC

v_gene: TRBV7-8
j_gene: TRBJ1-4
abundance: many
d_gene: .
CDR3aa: CASSVPNAQEKLFF
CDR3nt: TGTGCCAGCAGCGTCCCGAATGCACAGGAAAAACTGTTTTTT

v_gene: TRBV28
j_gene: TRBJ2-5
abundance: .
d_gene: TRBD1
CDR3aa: CASSNRGEETQYF
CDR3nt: TGTGCCAGCAGCAACAGGGGAGAAGAGACCCAGTACTTC

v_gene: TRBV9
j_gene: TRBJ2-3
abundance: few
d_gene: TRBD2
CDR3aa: CARKPFHPSGGTDTQYF
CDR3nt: TGTGCCAGAAAGCCCTTTCATCCTAGCGGAGGCACAGATACGCAGTATTTT

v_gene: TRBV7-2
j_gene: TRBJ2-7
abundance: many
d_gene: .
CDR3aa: CASSLLKTGGHYEQYF
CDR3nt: TGTGCCAGCAGCTTACTAAAAACAGGTGGGCACTACGAGCAGTACTTC

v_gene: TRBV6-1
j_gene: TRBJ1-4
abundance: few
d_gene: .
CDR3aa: CASSEDGGFGEKLFF
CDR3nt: TGTGCCAGCAGTGAAGATGGGGGGTTTGGGGAAAAACTGTTTTTT

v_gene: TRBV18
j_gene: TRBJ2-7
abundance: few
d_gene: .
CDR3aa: CASGGTGSSYEQYF
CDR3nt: TGTGCCAGCGGTGGGACGGGAAGCTCCTACGAGCAGTACTTC

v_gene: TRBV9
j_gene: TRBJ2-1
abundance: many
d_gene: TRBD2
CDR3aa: CASSVEGLGDEQFF
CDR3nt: TGTGCCAGCAGCGTAGAGGGACTAGGGGATGAGCAGTTCTTC

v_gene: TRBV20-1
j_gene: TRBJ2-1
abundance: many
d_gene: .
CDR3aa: CSAAGTPPLNNEQFF
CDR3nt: TGCAGTGCTGCAGGGACTCCGCCCTTAAACAATGAGCAGTTCTTC